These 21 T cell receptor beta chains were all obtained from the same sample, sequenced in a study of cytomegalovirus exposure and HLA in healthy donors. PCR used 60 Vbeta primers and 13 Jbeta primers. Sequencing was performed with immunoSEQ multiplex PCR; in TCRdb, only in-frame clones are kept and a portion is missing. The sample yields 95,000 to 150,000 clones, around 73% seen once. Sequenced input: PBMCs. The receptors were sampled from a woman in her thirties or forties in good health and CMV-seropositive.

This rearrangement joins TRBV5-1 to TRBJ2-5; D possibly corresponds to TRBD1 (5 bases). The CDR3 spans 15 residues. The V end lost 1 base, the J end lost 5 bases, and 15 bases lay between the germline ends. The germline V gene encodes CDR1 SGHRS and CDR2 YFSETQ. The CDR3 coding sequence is TGCGCCAGCAGCTTGAACGAAGGGGCTGGGGAGACCCAGTACTTC. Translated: CASSLNEGAGETQYF.

DNA for the CDR3: TGTGCCAGCAGCCCGAGGACTGAAGCTTTCTTT. The encoded protein is CASSPRTEAFF. The rearrangement uses TRBV7-2 and TRBJ1-1; no definite D call. The germline V and J ends were trimmed by 5 bases and 5 bases, with 6 bases remaining between them. Germline CDR1 is SGHTA and CDR2 is FQGNSA. There are 11 residues in the CDR3.

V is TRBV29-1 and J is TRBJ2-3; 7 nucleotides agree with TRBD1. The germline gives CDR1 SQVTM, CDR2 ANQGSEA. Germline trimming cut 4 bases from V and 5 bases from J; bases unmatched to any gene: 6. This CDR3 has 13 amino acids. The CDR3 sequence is CSVVIGGGDTQYF. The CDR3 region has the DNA TGCAGCGTTGTTATAGGGGGCGGAGATACGCAGTATTTT.

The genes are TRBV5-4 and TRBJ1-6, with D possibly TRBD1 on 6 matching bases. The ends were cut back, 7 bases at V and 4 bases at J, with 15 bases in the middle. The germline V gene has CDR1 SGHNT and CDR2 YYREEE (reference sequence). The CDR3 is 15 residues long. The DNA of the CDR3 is TGTGCCAGCGCCAGGGGTCGGGCGTATAATTCACCCCTCCACTTT. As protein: CASARGRAYNSPLHF.

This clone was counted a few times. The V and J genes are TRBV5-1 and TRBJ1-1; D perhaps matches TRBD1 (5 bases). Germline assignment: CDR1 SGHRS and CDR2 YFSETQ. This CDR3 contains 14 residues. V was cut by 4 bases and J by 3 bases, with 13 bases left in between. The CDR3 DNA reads TGCGCCAGCAGCCGGGATACGGGGGACACTGAAGCTTTCTTT. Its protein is CASSRDTGDTEAFF.

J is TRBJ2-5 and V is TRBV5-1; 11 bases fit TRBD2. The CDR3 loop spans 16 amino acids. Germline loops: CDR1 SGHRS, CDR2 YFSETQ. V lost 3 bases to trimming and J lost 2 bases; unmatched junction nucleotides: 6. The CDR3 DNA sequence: TGCGCCAGCAGCTGGGGACTAGCGGAGGGACAAGAGACCCAGTACTTC. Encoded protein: CASSWGLAEGQETQYF.

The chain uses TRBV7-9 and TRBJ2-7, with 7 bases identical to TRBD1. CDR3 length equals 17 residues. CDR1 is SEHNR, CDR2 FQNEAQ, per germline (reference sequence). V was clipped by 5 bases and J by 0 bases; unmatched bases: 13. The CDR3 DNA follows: TGTGCCAGCAGCGGGCACCCGGGACAGCGAAGCTCCTACGAGCAGTACTTC. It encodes CASSGHPGQRSSYEQYF.

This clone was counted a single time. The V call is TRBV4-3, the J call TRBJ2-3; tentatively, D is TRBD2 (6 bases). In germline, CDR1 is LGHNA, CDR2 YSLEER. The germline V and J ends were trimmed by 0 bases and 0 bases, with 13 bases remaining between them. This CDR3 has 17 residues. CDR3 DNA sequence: TGCGCCAGCAGCCAAGATCCCGGAGGGTTAAGCACAGATACGCAGTATTTT. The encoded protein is CASSQDPGGLSTDTQYF.

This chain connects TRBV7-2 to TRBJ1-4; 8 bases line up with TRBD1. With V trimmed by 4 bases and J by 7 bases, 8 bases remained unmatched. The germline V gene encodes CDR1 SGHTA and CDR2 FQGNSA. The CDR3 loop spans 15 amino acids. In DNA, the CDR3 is TGTGCCAGCAGCTCACCGACAGGGGCGGGTGAAAAACTGTTTTTT. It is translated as CASSSPTGAGEKLFF.

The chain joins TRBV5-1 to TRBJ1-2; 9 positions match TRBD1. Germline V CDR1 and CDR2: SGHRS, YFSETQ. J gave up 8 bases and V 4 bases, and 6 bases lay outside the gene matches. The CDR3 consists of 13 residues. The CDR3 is CASSMGQGIGYTF. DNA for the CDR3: TGCGCCAGCAGCATGGGACAGGGAATAGGCTACACCTTC.

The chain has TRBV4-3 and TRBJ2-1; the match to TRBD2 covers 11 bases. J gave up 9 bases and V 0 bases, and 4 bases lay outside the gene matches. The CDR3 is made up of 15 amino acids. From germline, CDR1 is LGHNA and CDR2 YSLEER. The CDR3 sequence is CASSQDSGGAGEQFF. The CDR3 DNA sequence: TGCGCCAGCAGCCAAGATAGCGGGGGGGCGGGTGAGCAGTTCTTC.

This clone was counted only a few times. In DNA, the CDR3 is TGTGCCAGCAGTGAATGGGGACAGGGCTTGGGTGAAGCTTTCTTT. This encodes CASSEWGQGLGEAFF. V is TRBV25-1 and J is TRBJ1-1; 9 nucleotides align to TRBD1. Germline values: CDR1 MGHDK, CDR2 SYGVNS. The CDR3 spans 15 residues. The V gene end was trimmed by 1 base and the J gene end by 7 bases; junction bases not matched to a gene: 7.

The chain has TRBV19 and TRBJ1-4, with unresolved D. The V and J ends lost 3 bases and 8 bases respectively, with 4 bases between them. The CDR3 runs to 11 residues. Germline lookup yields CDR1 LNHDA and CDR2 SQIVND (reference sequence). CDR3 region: CASSMREKLFF. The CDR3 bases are TGTGCCAGTAGTATGAGGGAAAAACTGTTTTTT.

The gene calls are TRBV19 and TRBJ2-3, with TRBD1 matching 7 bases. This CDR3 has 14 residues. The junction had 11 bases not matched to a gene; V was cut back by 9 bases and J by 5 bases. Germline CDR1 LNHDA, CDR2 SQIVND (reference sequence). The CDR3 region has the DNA TGTGCCAGCCGGTCGACAGGGTTTAAAGATACGCAGTATTTT. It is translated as CASRSTGFKDTQYF.

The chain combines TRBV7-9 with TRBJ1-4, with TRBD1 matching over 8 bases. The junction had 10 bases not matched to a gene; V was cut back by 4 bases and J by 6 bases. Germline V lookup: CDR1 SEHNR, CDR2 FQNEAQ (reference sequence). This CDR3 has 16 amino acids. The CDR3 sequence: CASSCICSGGYEKLFF. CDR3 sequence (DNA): TGTGCCAGCAGCTGCATCTGCTCAGGGGGCTATGAAAAACTGTTTTTT.

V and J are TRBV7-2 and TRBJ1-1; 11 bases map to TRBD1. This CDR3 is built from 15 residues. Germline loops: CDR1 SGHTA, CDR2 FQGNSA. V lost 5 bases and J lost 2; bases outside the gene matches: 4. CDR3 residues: CASSPRTGGNTEAFF. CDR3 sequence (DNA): TGTGCCAGCAGCCCAAGGACAGGGGGCAACACTGAAGCTTTCTTT.

This CDR3 reads CASSSLESSPLHF. The CDR3 bases are TGTGCCAGCAGCTCTCTGGAGAGTTCACCCCTCCACTTT. The chain joins TRBV5-4 to TRBJ1-6, with D unresolved. The CDR3 is 13 amino acids. Germline values: CDR1 SGHNT, CDR2 YYREEE (reference sequence). Trimming stripped 3 bases from V and 9 bases from J, with 10 bases between.

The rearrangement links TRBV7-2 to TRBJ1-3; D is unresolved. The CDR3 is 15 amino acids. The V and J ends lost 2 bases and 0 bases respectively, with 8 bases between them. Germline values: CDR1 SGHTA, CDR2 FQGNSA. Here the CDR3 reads CASSLRETSGNTIYF. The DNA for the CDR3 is TGTGCCAGCAGCTTAAGGGAGACCTCTGGAAACACCATATATTTT.

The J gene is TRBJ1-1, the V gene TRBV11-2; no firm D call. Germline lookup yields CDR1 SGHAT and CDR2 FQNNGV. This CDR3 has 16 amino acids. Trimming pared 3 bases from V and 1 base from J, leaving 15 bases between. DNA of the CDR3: TGTGCCAGCAGCTTCCTCTACGGGGAGGCGAACACTGAAGCTTTCTTT. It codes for CASSFLYGEANTEAFF.

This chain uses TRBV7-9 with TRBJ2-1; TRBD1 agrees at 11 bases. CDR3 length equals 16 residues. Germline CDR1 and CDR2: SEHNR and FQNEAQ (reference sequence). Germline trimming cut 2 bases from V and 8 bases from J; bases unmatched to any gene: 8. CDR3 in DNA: TGTGCCAGCAGCTTACCTGGTGGGGACAGGGGGGATGAGCAGTTCTTC. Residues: CASSLPGGDRGDEQFF. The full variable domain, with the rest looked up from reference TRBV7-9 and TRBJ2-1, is DTGVSQNPRHKITKRGQNVTFRCDPISEHNRLYWYRQTLGQGPEFLTYFQNEAQLEKSRLLSDRFSAERPKGSFSTLEIQRTEQGDSAMYLCASSLPGGDRGDEQFFGPGTRLTVL.

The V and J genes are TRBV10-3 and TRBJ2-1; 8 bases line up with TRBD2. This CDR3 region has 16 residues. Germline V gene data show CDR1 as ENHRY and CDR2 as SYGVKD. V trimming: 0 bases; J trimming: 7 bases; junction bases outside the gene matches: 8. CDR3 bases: TGTGCCATCAGTGAGTCTTTACCCGGGGGGGGTAATGAGCAGTTCTTC. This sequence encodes CAISESLPGGGNEQFF.